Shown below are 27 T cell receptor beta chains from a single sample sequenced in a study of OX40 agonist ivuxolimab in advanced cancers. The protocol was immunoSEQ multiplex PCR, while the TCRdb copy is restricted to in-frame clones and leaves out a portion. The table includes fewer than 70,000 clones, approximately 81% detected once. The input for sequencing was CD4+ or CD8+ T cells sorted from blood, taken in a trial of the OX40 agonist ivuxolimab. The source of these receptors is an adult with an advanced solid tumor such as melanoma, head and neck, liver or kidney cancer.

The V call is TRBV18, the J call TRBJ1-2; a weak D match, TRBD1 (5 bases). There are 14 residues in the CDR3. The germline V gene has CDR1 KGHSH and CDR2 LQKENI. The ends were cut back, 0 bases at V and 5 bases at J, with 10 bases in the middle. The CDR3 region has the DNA TGTGCCAGCTCACCACCGGGGGTTAGTTATGGCTACACCTTC. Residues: CASSPPGVSYGYTF. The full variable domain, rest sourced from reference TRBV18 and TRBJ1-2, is NAGVMQNPRHLVRRRGQEARLRCSPMKGHSHVYWYRQLPEEGLKFMVYLQKENIIDESGMPKERFSAEFPKEGPSILRIQQVVRGDSAAYFCASSPPGVSYGYTFGSGTRLTVV.

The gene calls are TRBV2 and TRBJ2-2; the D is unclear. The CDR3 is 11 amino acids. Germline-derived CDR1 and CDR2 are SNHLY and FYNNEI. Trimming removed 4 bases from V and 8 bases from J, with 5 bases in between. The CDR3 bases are TGTGCCAGCAGTGGTACTGGGGAGCTGTTTTTT. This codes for CASSGTGELFF.

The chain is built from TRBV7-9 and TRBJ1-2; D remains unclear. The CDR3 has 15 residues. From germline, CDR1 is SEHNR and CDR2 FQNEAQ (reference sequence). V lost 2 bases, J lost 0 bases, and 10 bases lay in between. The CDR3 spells CASSLKGSANYGYTF. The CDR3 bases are TGTGCCAGCAGCTTAAAGGGATCTGCTAACTATGGCTACACCTTC.

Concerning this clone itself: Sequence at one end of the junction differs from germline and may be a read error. This CDR3 is CASSYSTGEIQYF. The CDR3 nucleotides read TGTGCCAGCAGTTACTCGACCGGCGAGATCCAGTACTTC. This chain connects TRBV6-6 to TRBJ2-5; D call uncertain. The CDR3 covers 13 residues. Germline loops: CDR1 MNHNY, CDR2 SVGAGI (reference sequence).

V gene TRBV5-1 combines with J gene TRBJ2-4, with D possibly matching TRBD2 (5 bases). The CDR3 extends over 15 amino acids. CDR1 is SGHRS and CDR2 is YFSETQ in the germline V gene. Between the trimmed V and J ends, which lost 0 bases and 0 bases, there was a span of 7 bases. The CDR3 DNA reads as TGCGCCAGCAGCTTGGACGGACTAGCCAAAAACATTCAGTACTTC. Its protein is CASSLDGLAKNIQYF.

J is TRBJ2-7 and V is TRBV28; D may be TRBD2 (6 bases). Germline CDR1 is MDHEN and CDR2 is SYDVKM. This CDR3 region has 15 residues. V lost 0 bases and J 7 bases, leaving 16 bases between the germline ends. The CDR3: CASSLWDGSWEEQYF. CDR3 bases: TGTGCCAGCAGTTTATGGGACGGGAGCTGGGAGGAGCAGTACTTC.

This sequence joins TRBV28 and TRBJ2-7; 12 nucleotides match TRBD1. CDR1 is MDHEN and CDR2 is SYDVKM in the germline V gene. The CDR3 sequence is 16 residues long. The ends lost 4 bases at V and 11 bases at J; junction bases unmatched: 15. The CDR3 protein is CASSSPSGTGGAGKYF. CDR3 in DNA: TGTGCCAGCAGTTCCCCCTCCGGGACAGGGGGCGCTGGAAAGTACTTC. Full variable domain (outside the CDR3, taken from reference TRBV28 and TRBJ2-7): DVKVTQSSRYLVKRTGEKVFLECVQDMDHENMFWYRQDPGLGLRLIYFSYDVKMKEKGDIPEGYSVSREKKERFSLILESASTNQTSMYLCASSSPSGTGGAGKYFGPGTRLTVT.

CDR3: CASSGASLRPEQFF. The CDR3 DNA reads TGTGCCAGCAGCGGGGCTAGCTTAAGGCCTGAGCAGTTCTTC. V and J are TRBV7-9 and TRBJ2-1; D may correspond to TRBD1 or TRBD2 (5 bases each). This CDR3 comprises 14 residues. The V gene's germline CDR1 is SEHNR and CDR2 FQNEAQ (reference sequence). Trimming cost V 5 bases and J 9 bases, with 17 bases left between them.

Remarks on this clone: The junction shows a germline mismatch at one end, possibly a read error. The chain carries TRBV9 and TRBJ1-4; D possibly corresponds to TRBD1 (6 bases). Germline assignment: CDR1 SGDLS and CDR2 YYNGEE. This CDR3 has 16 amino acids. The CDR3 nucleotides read TGTGCCAGCAGCCCTAGAGGCTCAGGGGCTAACGAAAAACTGTTTTTT. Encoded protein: CASSPRGSGANEKLFF.

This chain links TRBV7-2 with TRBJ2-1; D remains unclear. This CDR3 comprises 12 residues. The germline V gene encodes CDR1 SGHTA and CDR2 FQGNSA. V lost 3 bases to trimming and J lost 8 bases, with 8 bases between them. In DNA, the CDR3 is TGTGCCAGCAGCTTTTATTTTGATGAGCAGTTCTTC. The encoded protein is CASSFYFDEQFF.

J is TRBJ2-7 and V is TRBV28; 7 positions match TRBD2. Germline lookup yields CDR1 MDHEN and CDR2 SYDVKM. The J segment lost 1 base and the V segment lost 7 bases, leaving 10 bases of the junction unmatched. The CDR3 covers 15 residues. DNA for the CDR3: TGTGCCAGCACCGTGGGGGGGAGATGGTCCTACGAGCAGTACTTC. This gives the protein CASTVGGRWSYEQYF. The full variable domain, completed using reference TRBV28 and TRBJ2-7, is DVKVTQSSRYLVKRTGEKVFLECVQDMDHENMFWYRQDPGLGLRLIYFSYDVKMKEKGDIPEGYSVSREKKERFSLILESASTNQTSMYLCASTVGGRWSYEQYFGPGTRLTVT.

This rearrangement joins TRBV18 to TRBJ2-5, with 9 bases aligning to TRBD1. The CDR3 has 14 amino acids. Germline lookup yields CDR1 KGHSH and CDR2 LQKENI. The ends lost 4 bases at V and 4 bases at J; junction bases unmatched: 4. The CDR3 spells CASSQGTGTETQYF. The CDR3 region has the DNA TGTGCCAGCTCACAAGGGACAGGGACAGAGACCCAGTACTTC.

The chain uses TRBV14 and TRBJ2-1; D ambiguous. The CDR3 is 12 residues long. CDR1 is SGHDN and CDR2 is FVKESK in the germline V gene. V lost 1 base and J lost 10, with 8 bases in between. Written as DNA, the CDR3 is TGTGCCAGCAGCCAAGTCACGGCAGAGCAGTTCTTC. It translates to CASSQVTAEQFF.

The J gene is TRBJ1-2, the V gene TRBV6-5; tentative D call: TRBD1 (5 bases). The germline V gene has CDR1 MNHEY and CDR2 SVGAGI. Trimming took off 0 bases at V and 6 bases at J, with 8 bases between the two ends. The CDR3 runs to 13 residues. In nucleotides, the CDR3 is TGTGCCAGCAGTTACTCGACGGGGGATGGCTACACCTTC. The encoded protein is CASSYSTGDGYTF.

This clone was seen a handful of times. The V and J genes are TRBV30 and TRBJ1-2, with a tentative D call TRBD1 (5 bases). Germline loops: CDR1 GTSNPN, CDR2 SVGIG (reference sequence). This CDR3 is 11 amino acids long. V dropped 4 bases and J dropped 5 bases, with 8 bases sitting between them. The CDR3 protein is CAWNRLYGYTF. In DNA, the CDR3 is TGTGCCTGGAACAGGTTGTATGGCTACACCTTC.

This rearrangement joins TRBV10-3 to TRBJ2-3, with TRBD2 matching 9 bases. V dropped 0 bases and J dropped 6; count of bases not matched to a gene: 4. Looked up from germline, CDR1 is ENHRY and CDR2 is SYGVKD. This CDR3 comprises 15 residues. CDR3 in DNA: TGTGCCATCAGTGAGTCGCGCGGGGGGGCCGATACGCAGTATTTT. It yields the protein CAISESRGGADTQYF.

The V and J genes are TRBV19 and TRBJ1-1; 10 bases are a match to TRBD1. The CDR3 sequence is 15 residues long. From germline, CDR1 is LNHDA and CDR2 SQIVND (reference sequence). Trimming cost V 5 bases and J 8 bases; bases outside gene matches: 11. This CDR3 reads CASSSRTGGSHEAFF. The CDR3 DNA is TGTGCCAGTAGTTCCCGGACAGGGGGAAGTCACGAAGCTTTCTTT.

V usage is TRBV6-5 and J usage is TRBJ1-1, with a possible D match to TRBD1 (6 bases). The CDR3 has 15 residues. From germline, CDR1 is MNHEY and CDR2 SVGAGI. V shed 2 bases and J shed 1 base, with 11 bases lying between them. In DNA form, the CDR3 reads TGTGCCAGCAGTTACGGGACACTTGCGAACACTGAAGCTTTCTTT. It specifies CASSYGTLANTEAFF.

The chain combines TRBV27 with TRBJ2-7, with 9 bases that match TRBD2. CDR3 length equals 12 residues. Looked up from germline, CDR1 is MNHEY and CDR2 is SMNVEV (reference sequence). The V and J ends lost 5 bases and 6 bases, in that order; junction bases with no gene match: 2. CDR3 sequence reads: CASSSGRSEQYF. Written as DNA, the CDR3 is TGTGCCAGCAGTAGCGGGAGGAGCGAGCAGTACTTC.

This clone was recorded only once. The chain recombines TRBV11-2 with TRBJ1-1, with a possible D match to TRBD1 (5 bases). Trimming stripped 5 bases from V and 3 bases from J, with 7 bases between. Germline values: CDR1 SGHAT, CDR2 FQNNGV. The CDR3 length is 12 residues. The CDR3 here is CASSVGDTEAFF. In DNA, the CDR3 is TGTGCCAGCAGCGTAGGGGACACTGAAGCTTTCTTT. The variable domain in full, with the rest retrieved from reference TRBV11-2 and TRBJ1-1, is EAGVAQSPRYKIIEKRQSVAFWCNPISGHATLYWYQQILGQGPKLLIQFQNNGVVDDSQLPKDRFSAERLKGVDSTLKIQPAKLEDSAVYLCASSVGDTEAFFGQGTRLTVV.

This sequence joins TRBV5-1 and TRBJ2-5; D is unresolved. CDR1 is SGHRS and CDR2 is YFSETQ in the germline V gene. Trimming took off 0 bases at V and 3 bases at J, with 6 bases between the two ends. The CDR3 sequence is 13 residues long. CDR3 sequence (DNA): TGCGCCAGCAGCTTGGTTACAGAAGAGACCCAGTACTTC. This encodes CASSLVTEETQYF.

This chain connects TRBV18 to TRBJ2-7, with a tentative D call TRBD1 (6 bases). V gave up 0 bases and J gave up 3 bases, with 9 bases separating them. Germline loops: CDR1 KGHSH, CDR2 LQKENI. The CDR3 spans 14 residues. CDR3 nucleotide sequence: TGTGCCAGCTCACCACCGGACAGTTTCTACGAGCAGTACTTC. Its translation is CASSPPDSFYEQYF.

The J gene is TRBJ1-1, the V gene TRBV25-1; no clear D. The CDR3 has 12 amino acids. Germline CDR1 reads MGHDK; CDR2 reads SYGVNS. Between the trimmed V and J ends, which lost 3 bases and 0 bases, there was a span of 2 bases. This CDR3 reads CASSEMNTEAFF. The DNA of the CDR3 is TGTGCCAGCAGTGAGATGAACACTGAAGCTTTCTTT.

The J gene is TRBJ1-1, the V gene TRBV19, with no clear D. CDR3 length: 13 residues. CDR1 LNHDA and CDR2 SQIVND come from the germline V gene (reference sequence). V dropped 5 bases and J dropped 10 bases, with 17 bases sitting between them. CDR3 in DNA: TGTGCCAGTAGTGCGTCTATCCAAGGAGGAGCTTTCTTT. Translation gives CASSASIQGGAFF.

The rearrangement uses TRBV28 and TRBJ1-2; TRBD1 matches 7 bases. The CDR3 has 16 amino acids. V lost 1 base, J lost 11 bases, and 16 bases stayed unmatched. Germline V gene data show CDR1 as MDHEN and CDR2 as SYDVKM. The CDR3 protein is CASSLFGVGTAYLYTF. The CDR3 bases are TGTGCCAGCAGTTTATTTGGGGTCGGGACAGCCTACTTGTACACCTTC.

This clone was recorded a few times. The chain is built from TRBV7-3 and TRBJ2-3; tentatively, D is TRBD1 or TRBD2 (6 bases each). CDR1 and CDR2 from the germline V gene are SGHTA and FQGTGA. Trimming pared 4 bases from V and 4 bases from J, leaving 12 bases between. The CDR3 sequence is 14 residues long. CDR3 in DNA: TGTGCCAGCAGCTCACCGGAGGGGGCAGATACGCAGTATTTT. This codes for CASSSPEGADTQYF.

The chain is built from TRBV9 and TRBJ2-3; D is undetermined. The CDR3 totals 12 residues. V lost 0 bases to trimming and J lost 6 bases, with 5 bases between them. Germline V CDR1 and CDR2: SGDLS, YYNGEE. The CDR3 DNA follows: TGTGCCAGCAGCGTAGCCGGGGATACGCAGTATTTT. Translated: CASSVAGDTQYF. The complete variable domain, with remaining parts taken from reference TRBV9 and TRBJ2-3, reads DSGVTQTPKHLITATGQRVTLRCSPRSGDLSVYWYQQSLDQGLQFLIQYYNGEERAKGNILERFSAQQFPDLHSELNLSSLELGDSALYFCASSVAGDTQYFGPGTRLTVL.